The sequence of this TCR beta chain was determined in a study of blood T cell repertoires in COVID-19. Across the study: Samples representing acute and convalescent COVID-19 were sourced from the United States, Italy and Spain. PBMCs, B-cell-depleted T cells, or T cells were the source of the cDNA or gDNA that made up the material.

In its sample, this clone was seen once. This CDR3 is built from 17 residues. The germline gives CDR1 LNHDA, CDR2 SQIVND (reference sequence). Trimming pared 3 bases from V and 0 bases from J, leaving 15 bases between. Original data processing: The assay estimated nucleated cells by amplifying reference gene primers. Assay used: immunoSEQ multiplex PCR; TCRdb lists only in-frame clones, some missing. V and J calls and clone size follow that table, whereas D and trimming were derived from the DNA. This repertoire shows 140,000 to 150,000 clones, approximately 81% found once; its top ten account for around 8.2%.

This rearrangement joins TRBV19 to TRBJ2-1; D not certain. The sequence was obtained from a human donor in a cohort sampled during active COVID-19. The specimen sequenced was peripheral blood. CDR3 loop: CASSMYISKSSYNEQFF. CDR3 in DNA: TGTGCCAGTAGTATGTATATCTCTAAGAGCTCCTACAATGAGCAGTTCTTC.